Included here is one TCR beta chain sequence, with context. This specimen comes from a study of control samples from healthy donors and cancer patients. V dropped 4 bases and J dropped 5; count of bases not matched to a gene: 12. Germline values: CDR1 SGHRS, CDR2 YFSETQ. The CDR3 has 16 amino acids. Sequencing was performed with immunoSEQ multiplex PCR; in TCRdb, only in-frame clones are kept and a portion is missing. The sample lists 150,000 to 200,000 clones, 85% to 95% seen once, with more than 1.2% in the top ten. The origin of this receptor is a man between 18 and 35 years old in good health. This rearrangement joins TRBV5-1 to TRBJ2-4, with TRBD2 matching over 7 bases. The sample taken for sequencing was blood. Here the CDR3 reads CASSIWIPGGENIQYF. The DNA of the CDR3 is TGCGCCAGCAGCATTTGGATTCCGGGGGGAGAAAACATTCAGTACTTC.